Following are 28 T cell receptor beta chains from one sample sequenced in a study of control samples from healthy donors and cancer patients. The method was immunoSEQ multiplex PCR; TCRdb's version includes in-frame clones alone and lacks a portion of them. The table lists roughly 370,000 clones, 75% to 95% of them singletons. The sequenced sample was PBMCs. These receptors all stem from a man in his forties with head and neck cancer.

This clone was counted once. The V gene is TRBV4-3, the J gene TRBJ2-1, with 12 bases aligning to TRBD2. The ends lost 3 bases at V and 7 bases at J; junction bases unmatched: 10. Germline V gene data show CDR1 as LGHNA and CDR2 as YSLEER. The CDR3 runs to 17 residues. The CDR3 sequence is CASSHLTPSGGANEQFF. In nucleotides, the CDR3 is TGCGCCAGCAGCCATCTGACCCCTAGCGGGGGGGCAAATGAGCAGTTCTTC.

This chain links TRBV2 with TRBJ2-2; no reliable D call. Trimming left V 4 bases short and J 4 bases short, with 13 bases between. This CDR3 contains 15 residues. The germline CDR1 and CDR2 sequences are SNHLY and FYNNEI. The CDR3 DNA is TGTGCCAGCAGTGGGAGCAGGCATGGCACCGGGGAGCTGTTTTTT. It yields the protein CASSGSRHGTGELFF.

The CDR3 region is CATTHPDRLQETQYF. The CDR3 DNA reads TGTGCCACCACCCACCCGGACAGACTCCAAGAGACCCAGTACTTC. This chain connects TRBV28 to TRBJ2-5; possible D gene TRBD1, 6 bases. From germline, CDR1 is MDHEN and CDR2 SYDVKM. V lost 10 bases, J lost 1 base, and 19 bases lay in between. The CDR3 spans 15 residues.

The V and J genes are TRBV28 and TRBJ1-3; 7 bases align to TRBD1. J lost 9 bases, V lost 6 bases, and 14 bases had no gene match. The CDR3 consists of 15 residues. Per germline, CDR1 MDHEN and CDR2 SYDVKM. CDR3 in DNA: TGTGCCAGCAGCCGACAGGGTGCCCATTCAGCCACCATATATTTT. This translates into CASSRQGAHSATIYF.

The chain carries TRBV6-5 and TRBJ1-1, with D possibly matching TRBD1 (6 bases). Trimming shortened V by 6 bases and J by 6 bases, and 14 bases separated the two germline ends. The CDR3 sequence is 13 residues long. Germline V gene data show CDR1 as MNHEY and CDR2 as SVGAGI. The CDR3 DNA is TGTGCCAGCAGGGAGTCGTCAGGGGCTGAAGCTTTCTTT. Translation: CASRESSGAEAFF.

The chain recombines TRBV6-5 with TRBJ1-2; TRBD1 is a possible D gene (6 bases). The CDR3 extends over 14 amino acids. Germline CDR1 reads MNHEY; CDR2 reads SVGAGI. V shed 6 bases and J shed 5 bases, with 16 bases lying between them. CDR3 nucleotide sequence: TGTGCCAGCAGCTACCCCGGACAGAAATATGGCTACACCTTC. As protein: CASSYPGQKYGYTF.

This chain connects TRBV9 to TRBJ2-5, with D uncertain. Germline CDR1 reads SGDLS; CDR2 reads YYNGEE. Trimming cost V 4 bases and J 0 bases, with 10 bases left between them. The CDR3 consists of 14 residues. The CDR3 DNA follows: TGTGCCAGCAGCCGTGGGCCTTACCAAGAGACCCAGTACTTC. Its translation: CASSRGPYQETQYF.

The chain combines TRBV29-1 with TRBJ1-1; no reliable D call. Germline CDR1 SQVTM, CDR2 ANQGSEA. The V gene lost 1 base and the J gene lost 2 bases, with 8 bases spanning the gap. CDR3 length: 13 residues. The CDR3 loop is CSVEAGGNTEAFF. The DNA for the CDR3 is TGCAGCGTTGAAGCAGGAGGTAACACTGAAGCTTTCTTT. The full variable domain, completed using reference TRBV29-1 and TRBJ1-1, is SAVISQKPSRDICQRGTSLTIQCQVDSQVTMMFWYRQQPGQSLTLIATANQGSEATYESGFVIDKFPISRPNLTFSTLTVSNMSPEDSSIYLCSVEAGGNTEAFFGQGTRLTVV.

This sequence joins TRBV27 and TRBJ2-4; a weak D match, TRBD2 (5 bases). This CDR3 contains 17 residues. CDR1 MNHEY and CDR2 SMNVEV come from the germline V gene (reference sequence). Trimming shortened V by 4 bases and J by 0 bases, and 16 bases separated the two germline ends. This CDR3 is CASSSGVGYLAKNIQYF. CDR3 nucleotides: TGTGCCAGCAGTTCCGGGGTGGGCTACCTAGCCAAAAACATTCAGTACTTC.

Written as DNA, the CDR3 is TGTGCCAGCAGCTCCCTCGGAGGGGCAGATCAGCCCCAGCATTTT. It codes for CASSSLGGADQPQHF. The chain couples TRBV7-9 to TRBJ1-5; the D gene is possibly TRBD1 (5 bases). Germline V lookup: CDR1 SEHNR, CDR2 FQNEAQ (reference sequence). V gave up 4 bases and J gave up 5 bases, with 15 bases separating them. This CDR3 has 15 amino acids.

V usage is TRBV6-5 and J usage is TRBJ2-5; a possible D gene is TRBD1 (6 bases). Between the trimmed V and J ends, which lost 2 bases and 5 bases, there was a span of 15 bases. The CDR3 consists of 15 residues. Germline-derived CDR1 and CDR2 are MNHEY and SVGAGI. The CDR3 region has the DNA TGTGCCAGCAGTTACACTACAGGGATCGGCGAGACCCAGTACTTC. Amino acid sequence: CASSYTTGIGETQYF.

This chain connects TRBV11-2 to TRBJ2-5, with 10 bases identical to TRBD1. The trim removed 4 bases at V and 7 bases at J, leaving 3 bases unmatched. Germline V gene data show CDR1 as SGHAT and CDR2 as FQNNGV. The CDR3 runs to 13 residues. CDR3 nucleotide sequence: TGTGCCAGCAGCTCCGGACAGGGGGGGACCCAGTACTTC. It is translated as CASSSGQGGTQYF.

This clone appeared once. The chain employs TRBV7-2 and TRBJ1-6; 8 bases match TRBD1. The CDR3 is 15 amino acids. Trimming removed 4 bases from V and 5 bases from J; junction bases left unmatched: 4. The germline gives CDR1 SGHTA, CDR2 FQGNSA. This chain's CDR3 is CASSWTGTNNSPLHF. CDR3 in DNA: TGTGCCAGCAGCTGGACAGGGACAAATAATTCACCCCTCCACTTT.

The rearrangement uses TRBV4-1 and TRBJ2-7, with TRBD2 matching over 8 bases. CDR1 and CDR2 (germline): MGHRA, YSYEKL. J lost 0 bases, V lost 4 bases, and 8 bases had no gene match. The length of the CDR3 is 16 residues. CDR3 sequence reads: CASSPGGGLDSYEQYF. The DNA of the CDR3 is TGCGCCAGCAGCCCCGGGGGGGGACTGGACTCCTACGAGCAGTACTTC.

This chain connects TRBV4-2 to TRBJ2-7; D might be TRBD1 or TRBD2, each matching 5 bases. Trimming removed 1 base from V and 6 bases from J, with 13 bases in between. Per the germline V gene, CDR1 is LGHNA and CDR2 is YNFKEQ. This CDR3 is 14 amino acids long. CDR3 loop: CASSQGRTPLEQYF. The DNA for the CDR3 is TGTGCCAGCAGCCAAGGGAGGACACCCCTCGAGCAGTACTTC.

V usage is TRBV5-1 and J usage is TRBJ1-1; D might be TRBD1 (6 bases). The CDR3 extends over 15 amino acids. The germline gives CDR1 SGHRS, CDR2 YFSETQ. With 0 bases removed from V and 1 base from J, the gap between germline ends came to 10 bases. The CDR3 nucleotides are TGCGCCAGCAGCTTGGTAGGGACACGGAACACTGAAGCTTTCTTT. Its protein product is CASSLVGTRNTEAFF. The variable domain in full, completed from reference TRBV5-1 and TRBJ1-1, reads KAGVTQTPRYLIKTRGQQVTLSCSPISGHRSVSWYQQTPGQGLQFLFEYFSETQRNKGNFPGRFSGRQFSNSRSEMNVSTLELGDSALYLCASSLVGTRNTEAFFGQGTRLTVV.

V gene TRBV5-6 combines with J gene TRBJ2-5, with D possibly matching TRBD2 (6 bases). The CDR3 spans 16 residues. Germline CDR1 reads SGHDT; CDR2 reads YYEEEE. Trimming stripped 4 bases from V and 5 bases from J, with 21 bases between. The CDR3 sequence is CASSLGGFRSGETQYF. The CDR3, as DNA: TGTGCCAGCAGCCTGGGTGGGTTTCGGAGCGGGGAGACCCAGTACTTC.

The rearrangement uses TRBV7-6 and TRBJ1-3; tentatively, D is TRBD1 (6 bases). The CDR3 length is 15 residues. V lost 3 bases and J lost 3, with 12 bases in between. The germline V gene encodes CDR1 SGHVS and CDR2 FNYEAQ. In DNA, the CDR3 is TGTGCCAGCAGCTTCCAACAGGGTTTTGGAAACACCATATATTTT. This translates into CASSFQQGFGNTIYF.

This chain links TRBV7-3 with TRBJ2-3; a possible D gene is TRBD2 (6 bases). CDR3 size: 15 residues. Germline assignment: CDR1 SGHTA and CDR2 FQGTGA. V gave up 5 bases and J gave up 2 bases, with 14 bases separating them. The CDR3 DNA sequence: TGTGCCAGCAGCGCACGGGGACTGAACACAGATACGCAGTATTTT. This sequence encodes CASSARGLNTDTQYF.

The chain carries TRBV7-8 and TRBJ2-2, with unresolved D. CDR1 is SGHVS, CDR2 FQNEAQ, per germline. This CDR3 has 17 residues. V was cut by 0 bases and J by 4 bases, with 15 bases left in between. CDR3 amino acids: CASSLASRTRITGELFF. The CDR3 DNA is TGTGCCAGCAGCTTAGCATCTAGGACGCGGATCACCGGGGAGCTGTTTTTT.

V gene TRBV30 combines with J gene TRBJ2-2; 9 bases map to TRBD2. Germline CDR1 reads GTSNPN; CDR2 reads SVGIG (reference sequence). J gave up 3 bases and V 0 bases, and 5 bases lay outside the gene matches. The CDR3 loop spans 16 amino acids. CDR3: CAWSVYAGGHTGELFF. In DNA, the CDR3 is TGTGCCTGGAGTGTTTACGCGGGAGGGCACACCGGGGAGCTGTTTTTT.

J is TRBJ2-7 and V is TRBV28; 12 bases map to TRBD2. The CDR3 length is 18 residues. Germline-derived CDR1 and CDR2 are MDHEN and SYDVKM. Trimming cost V 5 bases and J 5 bases; bases outside gene matches: 16. The CDR3 DNA reads as TGTGCCAGCAGTCTCCATCGTAGGGCTAGCGGGGGGGCCGACGAGCAGTACTTC. Amino acids: CASSLHRRASGGADEQYF.

CDR3 sequence: CASSLGRAGANVLTF. The CDR3 coding sequence is TGTGCCAGCAGTTTAGGCAGGGCTGGGGCCAACGTCCTGACTTTC. The chain links TRBV27 to TRBJ2-6, with D possibly matching TRBD1 (5 bases). The CDR3 runs to 15 residues. Germline V gene data show CDR1 as MNHEY and CDR2 as SMNVEV (reference sequence). V lost 2 bases, J lost 2 bases, and 7 bases lay in between.

The chain is built from TRBV11-2 and TRBJ2-1, with D possibly matching TRBD2 (6 bases). This CDR3 comprises 15 residues. Looked up from germline, CDR1 is SGHAT and CDR2 is FQNNGV. Trimming took 4 bases from V and 2 from J, leaving 12 bases between them. CDR3 residues: CASSSLAGPYNEQFF. The CDR3 DNA reads as TGTGCCAGCAGCTCCCTGGCGGGGCCCTACAATGAGCAGTTCTTC. The complete variable domain, with remaining parts taken from reference TRBV11-2 and TRBJ2-1, reads EAGVAQSPRYKIIEKRQSVAFWCNPISGHATLYWYQQILGQGPKLLIQFQNNGVVDDSQLPKDRFSAERLKGVDSTLKIQPAKLEDSAVYLCASSSLAGPYNEQFFGPGTRLTVL.

The V gene is TRBV6-5, the J gene TRBJ2-3; D ambiguous. V shed 2 bases and J shed 6 bases, with 6 bases lying between them. The CDR3 has 12 amino acids. CDR1 and CDR2 from the germline V gene are MNHEY and SVGAGI. The chain's CDR3 is CASSYGSDTQYF. CDR3 DNA sequence: TGTGCCAGCAGTTACGGCTCGGATACGCAGTATTTT.

V usage is TRBV19 and J usage is TRBJ1-2; 8 nucleotides agree with TRBD1. CDR3 length: 16 residues. Germline CDR1 LNHDA, CDR2 SQIVND (reference sequence). With V trimmed by 7 bases and J by 4 bases, 14 bases remained unmatched. The CDR3 protein is CASMGSRDRTTYGYTF. As DNA, the CDR3 is TGTGCCAGTATGGGGTCCCGGGACAGGACAACCTATGGCTACACCTTC.

This clone appeared many times. V is TRBV4-1 and J is TRBJ2-7; unclear D gene. The CDR3 is 16 amino acids. V was shortened by 0 bases and J by 4 bases, with 16 bases between the two germline ends. Germline CDR1 is MGHRA and CDR2 is YSYEKL. CDR3 protein: CASSQEAPQKGYEQYF. In nucleotides, the CDR3 is TGCGCCAGCAGCCAAGAAGCTCCCCAGAAGGGTTACGAGCAGTACTTC.

This chain uses TRBV19 with TRBJ2-7; 8 bases line up with TRBD1. Losses at the gene ends were 5 bases for V and 2 bases for J; bases not matched to a gene: 8. CDR3 length equals 15 residues. CDR1 LNHDA and CDR2 SQIVND come from the germline V gene (reference sequence). CDR3 bases: TGTGCCAGTAGTGTCGCGGGGACAGGTACCTACGAGCAGTACTTC. Translation gives CASSVAGTGTYEQYF.